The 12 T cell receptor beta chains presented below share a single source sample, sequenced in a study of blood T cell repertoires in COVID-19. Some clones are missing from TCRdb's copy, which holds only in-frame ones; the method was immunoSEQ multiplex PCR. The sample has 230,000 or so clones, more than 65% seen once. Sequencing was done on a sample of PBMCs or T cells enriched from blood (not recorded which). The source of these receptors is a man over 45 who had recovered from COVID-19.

In nucleotides, the CDR3 is TGTGCCATCAGGTCCCGGTCAGGCTCCTACGAGCAGTACTTC. Amino acids: CAIRSRSGSYEQYF. The chain has TRBV10-3 and TRBJ2-7; no clear D. Per germline, CDR1 ENHRY and CDR2 SYGVKD. The CDR3 length is 14 residues. Between the trimmed V and J ends, which lost 6 bases and 0 bases, there was a span of 12 bases.

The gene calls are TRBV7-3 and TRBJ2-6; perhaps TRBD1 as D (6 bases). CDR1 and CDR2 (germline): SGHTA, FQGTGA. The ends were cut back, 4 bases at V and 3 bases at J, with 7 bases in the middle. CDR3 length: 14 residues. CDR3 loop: CASSWTVGANVLTF. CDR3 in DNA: TGTGCCAGCAGCTGGACAGTTGGGGCCAACGTCCTGACTTTC.

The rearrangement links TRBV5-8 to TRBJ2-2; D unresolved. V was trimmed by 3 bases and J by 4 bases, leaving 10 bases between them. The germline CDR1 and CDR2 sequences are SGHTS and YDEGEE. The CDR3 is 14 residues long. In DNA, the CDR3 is TGTGCCAGCAGCTCAGGTTTTCTCACCGGGGAGCTGTTTTTT. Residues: CASSSGFLTGELFF.

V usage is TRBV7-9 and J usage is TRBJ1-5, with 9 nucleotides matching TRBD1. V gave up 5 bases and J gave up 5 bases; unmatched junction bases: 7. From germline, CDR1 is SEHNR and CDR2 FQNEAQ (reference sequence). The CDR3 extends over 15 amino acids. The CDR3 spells CASSRTGAADQPQHF. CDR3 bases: TGTGCCAGCAGCCGGACAGGGGCAGCGGATCAGCCCCAGCATTTT.

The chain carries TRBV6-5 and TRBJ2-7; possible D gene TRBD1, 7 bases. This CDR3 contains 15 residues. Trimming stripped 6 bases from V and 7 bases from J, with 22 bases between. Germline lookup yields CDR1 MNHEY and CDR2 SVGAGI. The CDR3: CASRARGTEVEEQYF. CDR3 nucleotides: TGTGCCAGCAGGGCCCGGGGGACAGAGGTTGAGGAGCAGTACTTC.

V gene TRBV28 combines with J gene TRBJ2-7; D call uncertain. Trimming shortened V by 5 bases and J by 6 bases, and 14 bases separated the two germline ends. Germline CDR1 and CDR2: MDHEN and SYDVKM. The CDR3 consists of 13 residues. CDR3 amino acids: CASSGEAIGEQYF. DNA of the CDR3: TGTGCCAGCAGTGGTGAGGCGATCGGCGAGCAGTACTTC.

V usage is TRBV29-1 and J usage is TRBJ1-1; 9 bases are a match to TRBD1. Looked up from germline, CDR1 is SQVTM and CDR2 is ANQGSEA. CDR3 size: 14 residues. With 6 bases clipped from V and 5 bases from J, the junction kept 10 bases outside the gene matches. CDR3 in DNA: TGCAGCGTGACAAAGACAGGGGGTTTTACTGAAGCTTTCTTT. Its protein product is CSVTKTGGFTEAFF. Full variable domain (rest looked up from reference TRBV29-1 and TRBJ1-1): SAVISQKPSRDICQRGTSLTIQCQVDSQVTMMFWYRQQPGQSLTLIATANQGSEATYESGFVIDKFPISRPNLTFSTLTVSNMSPEDSSIYLCSVTKTGGFTEAFFGQGTRLTVV.

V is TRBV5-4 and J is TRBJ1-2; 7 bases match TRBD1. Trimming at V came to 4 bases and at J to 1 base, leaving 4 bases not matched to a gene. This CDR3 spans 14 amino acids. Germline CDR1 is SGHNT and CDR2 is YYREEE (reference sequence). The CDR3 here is CASSRGTVNYGYTF. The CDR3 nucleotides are TGTGCCAGCAGCCGAGGGACAGTTAACTATGGCTACACCTTC.

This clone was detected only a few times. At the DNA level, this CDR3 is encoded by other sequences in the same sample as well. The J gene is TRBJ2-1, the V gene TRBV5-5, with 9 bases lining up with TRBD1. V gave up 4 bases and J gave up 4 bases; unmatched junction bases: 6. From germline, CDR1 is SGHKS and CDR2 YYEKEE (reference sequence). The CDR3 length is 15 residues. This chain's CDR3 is CASSLRDRAYNEQFF. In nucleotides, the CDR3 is TGTGCCAGCAGCCTCCGGGACAGGGCTTACAATGAGCAGTTCTTC.

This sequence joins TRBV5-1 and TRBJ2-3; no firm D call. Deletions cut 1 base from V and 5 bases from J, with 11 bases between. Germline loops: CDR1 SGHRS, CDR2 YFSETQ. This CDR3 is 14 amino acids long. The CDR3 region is CASSLRRVQDTQYF. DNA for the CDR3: TGCGCCAGCAGCTTGCGTCGGGTGCAAGATACGCAGTATTTT.

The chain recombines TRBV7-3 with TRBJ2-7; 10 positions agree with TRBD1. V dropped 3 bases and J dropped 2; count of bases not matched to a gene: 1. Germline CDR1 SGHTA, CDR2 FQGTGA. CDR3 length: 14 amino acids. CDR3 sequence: CASSLGQGTYEQYF. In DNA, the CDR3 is TGTGCCAGCAGCTTGGGACAGGGGACCTACGAGCAGTACTTC.

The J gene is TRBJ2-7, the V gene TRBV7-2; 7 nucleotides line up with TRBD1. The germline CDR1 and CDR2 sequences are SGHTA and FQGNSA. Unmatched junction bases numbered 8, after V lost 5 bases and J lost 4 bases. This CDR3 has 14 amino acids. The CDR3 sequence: CASSLQGQIYEQYF. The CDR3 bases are TGTGCCAGCAGCCTCCAGGGACAGATTTACGAGCAGTACTTC.